The table lists the clone carrying this TCR beta chain with a count of one. After removal of 4 bases from V and 9 bases from J, the junction contained 7 bases not matched to a gene. The CDR3 contains 15 residues. Germline V gives CDR1 MNHEY, CDR2 SVGEGT. This sample was taken from a study of blood T cell repertoires in COVID-19. Study as a whole: Samples taken during acute and convalescent COVID-19 were collected in the United States, Italy and Spain. The analysed material was cDNA or gDNA that came from T cells, B-cell-depleted T cells, or PBMCs.

The authors' processing: Amplification of reference gene primers provided the estimated nucleated cell counts. Repertoires were generated with immunoSEQ multiplex PCR, while TCRdb's copy carries only in-frame clones and drops some. V and J calls and clone size follow that table, whereas D and trimming were derived from the DNA. Of approximately 160,000 clones in the sample, roughly 90% are singletons; the top ten hold 0.5% to 0.65%. Sequencing used peripheral blood. The receptor was isolated from a man aged 50 to 60 with acute or convalescent COVID-19. The chain couples TRBV6-2 or TRBV6-3 to TRBJ2-1; 12 bases align to TRBD2. The CDR3 region is CASSSSSGRAVEQFF. The CDR3 DNA reads as TGTGCCAGCAGTTCATCTAGCGGGAGGGCCGTTGAGCAGTTCTTC.